This paragraph covers one T cell receptor (beta chain) sequence. Categorization into cohorts depended on clinical history that participants reported. The method was immunoSEQ multiplex PCR; TCRdb's version includes in-frame clones alone and lacks a portion of them. The sample contains 310,000 or so clones, 89% of which appear only once. This entry is derived from a study of blood T cell repertoires in COVID-19. About the study: Sources were T cells, B-cell-depleted T cells, or PBMCs; the material itself was cDNA or gDNA.

The CDR3 covers 17 residues. Between the trimmed V and J ends, which lost 1 base and 4 bases, there was a span of 19 bases. CDR1 SEHNR and CDR2 FQNEAQ come from the germline V gene (reference sequence). The source is a woman aged 40 to 50 who had recovered from COVID-19. This chain uses TRBV7-9 with TRBJ1-2, with D tentatively TRBD1 (5 bases). Sample: PBMCs or T cells enriched from blood (not recorded which). The CDR3 is CASSLGADRRESYGYTF. The CDR3 bases are TGTGCCAGCAGCTTAGGGGCTGACAGAAGAGAGTCCTATGGCTACACCTTC.